The 9 T cell receptor beta chains reported below all come from one sample, sequenced in a study of T cell repertoires in cytomegalovirus infection. Each CDR3 protein is one row after TCRdb ran MiXCR on the reads. The sample includes around 450,000 distinct CDR3 sequences, around 10% seen only once; the top ten take 10%. Source material: PBMCs. The origin of the receptors is a human donor in good health (CMV status not recorded). Some clones in this sample may be carry-over from other donors' samples.

This clonotype showed up many times. At one boundary the junction diverges from the germline segment, which might be a read error. This chain uses TRBV5-4 with TRBJ2-1, with 16 bases matching TRBD2. The germline V gene has CDR1 SGHNT and CDR2 YYREEE (reference sequence). This CDR3 comprises 14 residues. For the CDR3, the DNA is TGTGCCAGCAGCTCGGGACTAGCGGGAGGGCAGGAAGTCTTC. This translates into CASSSGLAGGQEVF.

This clonotype turned up a few times. The chain is built from TRBV20-1 and TRBJ2-2, with 7 bases matching TRBD2. Germline V gene lookup returns CDR1 DFQATT and CDR2 SNEGSKA (reference sequence). CDR3 length equals 14 residues. CDR3 nucleotides: TGCAGCGGGGTGGGGGGGGGTAGCACCGGGGAGCTGTTTTTT. Amino acids: CSGVGGGSTGELFF.

This clonotype was counted at least ten times. This chain connects TRBV28 to TRBJ2-7; 7 nucleotides align to TRBD2. Germline CDR1 is MDHEN and CDR2 is SYDVKM. The ends lost 6 bases at V and 2 bases at J; junction bases unmatched: 10. The CDR3 is made up of 15 amino acids. In DNA form, the CDR3 reads TGTGCCAGCAGCGCCTTGAGCGGGACCACCTACGAGCAGTACTTC. Its translation is CASSALSGTTYEQYF.

This clonotype was detected many times. J is TRBJ2-3 and V is TRBV20-1, with 9 bases lining up with TRBD2. The junction had 14 bases not matched to a gene; V was cut back by 8 bases and J by 2 bases. The germline gives CDR1 DFQATT, CDR2 SNEGSKA (reference sequence). The CDR3 extends over 16 amino acids. The CDR3 sequence is CSFSGGPSQSTDTQYF. Written as DNA, the CDR3 is TGCAGTTTTAGCGGGGGACCTTCTCAGTCCACAGATACGCAGTATTTT.

This clonotype has a count of ten or more. This rearrangement joins TRBV7-3 to TRBJ2-3; 13 nucleotides agree with TRBD2. The germline V gene has CDR1 SGHTA and CDR2 FQGTGA. J gave up 4 bases and V 5 bases, and 12 bases lay outside the gene matches. CDR3 length equals 18 residues. Here the CDR3 DNA reads TGTGCCAGCAGCCGCGGGACTAGCGGGACCTGGGGATCAGATACGCAGTATTTT. It is translated as CASSRGTSGTWGSDTQYF.

This clonotype was seen many times. The chain links TRBV11-1 to TRBJ1-6; D is perhaps TRBD1 (6 bases). The germline V gene encodes CDR1 SGHAT and CDR2 FQDESV (reference sequence). This CDR3 is 17 amino acids long. The V gene lost 5 bases and the J gene lost 5 bases, with 19 bases spanning the gap. The CDR3 loop is CASSPGGRGQHNSPLHF. The CDR3 region has the DNA TGTGCCAGCAGCCCAGGAGGTAGAGGACAGCATAATTCACCCCTCCACTTT. The complete variable domain, with remaining parts taken from reference TRBV11-1 and TRBJ1-6, reads EAEVAQSPRYKITEKSQAVAFWCDPISGHATLYWYRQILGQGPELLVQFQDESVVDDSQLPKDRFSAERLKGVDSTLKIQPAELGDSAMYLCASSPGGRGQHNSPLHFGNGTRLTVT.

On this clonotype: A read error may be the cause here, since a much bigger clone is one base away. The V call is TRBV7-3, the J call TRBJ2-1, with a tentative D call TRBD1 (5 bases). The CDR3 spans 14 residues. Germline-derived CDR1 and CDR2 are SGHTA and FQGTGA. The CDR3 nucleotides are TGTGTCAGCAGCTTAACCCTAGACCCAGGGGAGCAGTTCTTC. It encodes CVSSLTLDPGEQFF.

There are a few counts of this clonotype. The gene calls are TRBV28 and TRBJ1-1, with D uncertain. Trimming removed 7 bases from V and 5 bases from J, with 14 bases in between. The CDR3 contains 13 residues. CDR1 and CDR2 (germline): MDHEN, SYDVKM. CDR3 residues: CASKTDLRTEAFF. The CDR3, as DNA: TGTGCCAGCAAAACAGACCTAAGGACTGAAGCTTTCTTT.

In its sample, this clonotype was seen many times. The chain uses TRBV6-1 and TRBJ2-7, with 10 bases that match TRBD2. V lost 5 bases to trimming and J lost 3 bases; unmatched junction nucleotides: 7. Germline CDR1 and CDR2: MNHNS and SASEGT. The CDR3 loop spans 15 amino acids. The CDR3 spells CASSSGTSDIYEQYF. For the CDR3, the DNA is TGTGCCAGCAGTTCCGGGACTAGCGATATCTACGAGCAGTACTTC.